These 26 T cell receptor beta chains came from one sample sequenced in a study of T cell responses to AZD1222 COVID-19 vaccine. Generated by immunoSEQ multiplex PCR, the TCRdb table keeps only in-frame clones and is missing some. The sample lists more than 150,000 clones; around 90% were seen once. The sample here was peripheral blood, taken on day 0 of AZD1222 vaccination. Receptors were obtained from an adult in good health.

The J gene is TRBJ1-2, the V gene TRBV29-1; D may be TRBD1 (5 bases). This CDR3 is built from 14 residues. Per germline, CDR1 SQVTM and CDR2 ANQGSEA. V shed 2 bases and J shed 5 bases, with 15 bases lying between them. The CDR3 sequence: CSVEIPWGSYGYTF. The CDR3 DNA follows: TGCAGCGTTGAAATCCCCTGGGGGTCTTATGGCTACACCTTC.

This sequence joins TRBV27 and TRBJ2-1; 8 bases are shared with TRBD1. V shed 2 bases and J 10 bases; nucleotides not matched to a gene: 7. Germline V gene lookup returns CDR1 MNHEY and CDR2 SMNVEV (reference sequence). The length of the CDR3 is 14 residues. The CDR3 DNA reads as TGTGCCAGCAGTTTACCTGACAGGGGTCGGGAGCAGTTCTTC. Protein sequence: CASSLPDRGREQFF.

The CDR3 region is CASSLLGQGLLQNEQFF. The CDR3 DNA sequence: TGTGCCAGCAGTTTATTGGGACAGGGCCTACTTCAGAATGAGCAGTTCTTC. The chain is built from TRBV27 and TRBJ2-1, with 9 bases lining up with TRBD1. The CDR3 extends over 17 amino acids. After removal of 1 base from V and 7 bases from J, the junction contained 11 bases not matched to a gene. Germline V gene lookup returns CDR1 MNHEY and CDR2 SMNVEV (reference sequence).

The rearrangement uses TRBV28 and TRBJ1-5; weak D call: TRBD1 (6 bases). The CDR3 consists of 13 residues. The ends were cut back, 6 bases at V and 9 bases at J, with 15 bases in the middle. Germline CDR1 and CDR2: MDHEN and SYDVKM. CDR3 in DNA: TGTGCCAGCAGGGAACAGGGTTGGGGGCCCCAGCATTTT. It translates to CASREQGWGPQHF.

The chain couples TRBV6-5 to TRBJ2-1, with TRBD2 matching 9 bases. J was trimmed by 1 base and V by 5 bases; bases with no gene match: 3. The CDR3 is 15 amino acids. CDR1 is MNHEY and CDR2 is SVGAGI in the germline V gene. This chain's CDR3 is CASSLSGGSYNEQFF. Written as DNA, the CDR3 is TGTGCCAGCAGTCTTAGCGGGGGTTCCTACAATGAGCAGTTCTTC.

The rearrangement links TRBV27 to TRBJ2-1; tentative D call: TRBD2 (6 bases). The V and J ends lost 3 bases and 7 bases respectively, with 7 bases between them. The CDR3 sequence is 12 residues long. CDR1 and CDR2 from the germline V gene are MNHEY and SMNVEV (reference sequence). CDR3 DNA sequence: TGTGCCAGCAGTTTTGGGGGGAATGAGCAGTTCTTC. This sequence encodes CASSFGGNEQFF.

The chain combines TRBV2 with TRBJ1-5, with 7 nucleotides matching TRBD1. Germline loops: CDR1 SNHLY, CDR2 FYNNEI. V trimming: 6 bases; J trimming: 6 bases; junction bases outside the gene matches: 14. The CDR3 consists of 16 residues. The chain's CDR3 is CASRSHAQGYGQPQHF. CDR3 nucleotides: TGTGCCAGCAGGAGTCATGCACAGGGGTATGGTCAGCCCCAGCATTTT.

The chain recombines TRBV6-6 with TRBJ1-1; D not certain. Germline CDR1 is MNHNY and CDR2 is SVGAGI (reference sequence). V was clipped by 6 bases and J by 0 bases, with 11 bases between them. The CDR3 is 14 residues long. CDR3 protein: CASRHVTVNTEAFF. For the CDR3, the DNA is TGTGCCAGCAGGCACGTAACGGTGAACACTGAAGCTTTCTTT.

The genes are TRBV12-5 and TRBJ1-2, with D tentatively TRBD1 (6 bases). The CDR3 spans 13 residues. The V and J ends lost 5 bases and 5 bases respectively, with 12 bases between them. In germline, CDR1 is LGHNT, CDR2 FRNRAP. The CDR3 loop reads CASGLSGVYGYTF. The CDR3 nucleotides read TGTGCTAGTGGTCTATCAGGGGTATATGGCTACACCTTC.

This chain uses TRBV7-9 with TRBJ1-4; 8 bases align to TRBD1. J was trimmed by 1 base and V by 8 bases; bases with no gene match: 18. Germline CDR1 SEHNR, CDR2 FQNEAQ (reference sequence). CDR3 length: 19 amino acids. CDR3 in DNA: TGTGCCAGCCCAAACGGGGGACAGGACAATCCTTTAACTAATGAAAAACTGTTTTTT. It translates to CASPNGGQDNPLTNEKLFF.

A remark on this clone: Germline is not matched at one junction end, which may reflect a read error. V gene TRBV7-7 combines with J gene TRBJ2-7; either TRBD1 or TRBD2 may supply D (5 bases each). The CDR3 consists of 15 residues. Germline loops: CDR1 SSHAT, CDR2 FNYEAQ (reference sequence). The CDR3 sequence: CASSLGPISSYEQYF. The CDR3 DNA reads as TGTGCTAGCAGCTTGGGACCCATCTCCTCCTACGAGCAGTACTTC. The variable domain in full, completed from reference TRBV7-7 and TRBJ2-7, reads GAGVSQSPRYKVTKRGQDVTLRCDPISSHATLYWYQQALGQGPEFLTYFNYEAQPDKSGLPSDRFSAERPEGSISTLTIQRTEQRDSAMYRCASSLGPISSYEQYFGPGTRLTVT.

V and J are TRBV2 and TRBJ2-1, with D perhaps matching TRBD2 (6 bases). This CDR3 region has 16 residues. Germline assignment: CDR1 SNHLY and CDR2 FYNNEI. V was pared by 6 bases and J by 5 bases, with 20 bases between. CDR3 in amino acids: CASSHNKEGFNNEQFF. As DNA, the CDR3 is TGTGCCAGCAGCCATAACAAGGAGGGTTTTAACAATGAGCAGTTCTTC.

The chain has TRBV27 and TRBJ1-2, with D maybe TRBD1 (5 bases). The length of the CDR3 is 16 residues. The germline V and J ends were trimmed by 3 bases and 4 bases, with 18 bases remaining between them. Germline V gives CDR1 MNHEY, CDR2 SMNVEV (reference sequence). CDR3 nucleotides: TGTGCCAGCAGTTTTCGCCAGGGATTCCGACCCTATGGCTACACCTTC. Protein: CASSFRQGFRPYGYTF.

V usage is TRBV4-1 and J usage is TRBJ2-7; perhaps TRBD2 as D (6 bases). Trimming removed 0 bases from V and 1 base from J, with 19 bases in between. The CDR3 is made up of 18 amino acids. CDR1 is MGHRA, CDR2 YSYEKL, per germline. CDR3 coding DNA: TGCGCCAGCAGCCAAGAGGCATGGGCTAGCGCGGATTCCTACGAGCAGTACTTC. Its protein is CASSQEAWASADSYEQYF.

The chain links TRBV28 to TRBJ2-1; 12 nucleotides line up with TRBD2. The CDR3 is 15 residues long. J gave up 8 bases and V 6 bases, and 8 bases lay outside the gene matches. Germline V gene lookup returns CDR1 MDHEN and CDR2 SYDVKM. The CDR3 nucleotides are TGTGCCAGCAGCCCTTGGACTAGCGGGACCGATGAGCAGTTCTTC. As protein: CASSPWTSGTDEQFF.

With regard to this clone: One end of the junction fails to match germline, which may point to a read error. This chain links TRBV6-2 or TRBV6-3 with TRBJ2-6; TRBD1 is a possible D gene (5 bases). The CDR3 covers 17 residues. The germline V gene has CDR1 MNHEY and CDR2 SVGEGT. CDR3 region: CASSHSVRQTGANVLTF. For the CDR3, the DNA is TGTGCCAGCAGTCACTCCGTCAGACAGACTGGGGCCAACGTCCTGACTTTC.

The chain has TRBV18 and TRBJ1-1, with TRBD1 matching 7 bases. V was clipped by 2 bases and J by 0 bases; unmatched bases: 18. Germline V gene sequence: CDR1 KGHSH, CDR2 LQKENI. CDR3 size: 20 residues. CDR3 coding DNA: TGTGCCAGCTCACCAGTAAGGGGGCGAACAACTCTGCTCTTGAACACTGAAGCTTTCTTT. Amino acid sequence: CASSPVRGRTTLLLNTEAFF.

This clone was detected only a few times. The rearrangement links TRBV7-2 to TRBJ2-1, with D hard to call. CDR1 is SGHTA, CDR2 FQGNSA, per germline. The CDR3 is made up of 15 amino acids. V was pared by 7 bases and J by 4 bases, with 17 bases between. CDR3 coding DNA: TGTGCCAGCACCCATGAGAACCCCTCATACAATGAGCAGTTCTTC. Translation: CASTHENPSYNEQFF.

CDR3 residues: CASSSSHPYEQYF. CDR3 sequence (DNA): TGTGCCAGCAGCTCCTCCCATCCCTACGAGCAGTACTTC. The rearrangement joins TRBV7-9 to TRBJ2-7; no reliable D call. The germline V gene encodes CDR1 SEHNR and CDR2 FQNEAQ (reference sequence). V was pared by 4 bases and J by 2 bases, with 9 bases between. This CDR3 is 13 amino acids long.

V gene TRBV20-1 combines with J gene TRBJ1-1, with D maybe TRBD1 (5 bases). The CDR3 sequence is 14 residues long. Trimming took off 3 bases at V and 3 bases at J, with 14 bases between the two ends. Per the germline V gene, CDR1 is DFQATT and CDR2 is SNEGSKA (reference sequence). CDR3 DNA: TGCAGTGCTAGTAGGAGGGGTTTGGACACTGAAGCTTTCTTT. This encodes CSASRRGLDTEAFF.

This chain connects TRBV6-2 or TRBV6-3 to TRBJ2-7, with 11 bases identical to TRBD2. Germline CDR1 reads MNHEY; CDR2 reads SVGEGT. The CDR3 extends over 15 amino acids. The V gene end was trimmed by 5 bases and the J gene end by 3 bases; junction bases not matched to a gene: 6. The CDR3 protein is CASSETSGALYEQYF. In DNA form, the CDR3 reads TGTGCCAGCAGTGAGACTAGCGGGGCCCTCTACGAGCAGTACTTC.

The J gene is TRBJ2-3, the V gene TRBV10-2; D ambiguous. The V gene lost 4 bases and the J gene lost 2 bases, with 7 bases spanning the gap. This CDR3 is built from 13 residues. The germline gives CDR1 WSHSY, CDR2 SAAADI. In DNA, the CDR3 is TGCGCCAGCAGTGCTCTGAACACAGATACGCAGTATTTT. It codes for CASSALNTDTQYF.

V gene TRBV11-2 combines with J gene TRBJ2-2; TRBD1 aligns across 10 bases. Germline CDR1 SGHAT, CDR2 FQNNGV. The ends lost 5 bases at V and 3 bases at J; junction bases unmatched: 6. The CDR3 spans 16 residues. CDR3 DNA: TGTGCCAGCAGCCAAGCGGGACAGGGGCACACCGGGGAGCTGTTTTTT. This gives the protein CASSQAGQGHTGELFF.

This rearrangement joins TRBV9 to TRBJ2-2; 7 bases align to TRBD2. The CDR3 loop spans 15 amino acids. The trim removed 0 bases at V and 4 bases at J, leaving 3 bases unmatched. The germline V gene encodes CDR1 SGDLS and CDR2 YYNGEE. CDR3 amino acids: CASSVETGGTGELFF. As DNA, the CDR3 is TGTGCCAGCAGCGTAGAAACGGGGGGCACCGGGGAGCTGTTTTTT.

The chain is built from TRBV7-9 and TRBJ2-5, with D unclear. The germline V and J ends were trimmed by 3 bases and 4 bases, with 9 bases remaining between them. The V gene's germline CDR1 is SEHNR and CDR2 FQNEAQ (reference sequence). The CDR3 is 13 amino acids. The CDR3: CASSLGSLETQYF. The CDR3 coding sequence is TGTGCCAGCAGCTTGGGCTCTTTAGAGACCCAGTACTTC. The variable domain in full, completed from reference TRBV7-9 and TRBJ2-5, reads DTGVSQNPRHKITKRGQNVTFRCDPISEHNRLYWYRQTLGQGPEFLTYFQNEAQLEKSRLLSDRFSAERPKGSFSTLEIQRTEQGDSAMYLCASSLGSLETQYFGPGTRLLVL.

The chain couples TRBV10-2 to TRBJ2-3; D gene unclear. With 6 bases removed from V and 4 bases from J, the gap between germline ends came to 17 bases. CDR1 is WSHSY, CDR2 SAAADI, per germline. The CDR3 is 15 amino acids. The CDR3 spells CASRERPSPPDTQYF. In nucleotides, the CDR3 is TGCGCCAGCAGAGAGCGACCCAGCCCGCCAGATACGCAGTATTTT.